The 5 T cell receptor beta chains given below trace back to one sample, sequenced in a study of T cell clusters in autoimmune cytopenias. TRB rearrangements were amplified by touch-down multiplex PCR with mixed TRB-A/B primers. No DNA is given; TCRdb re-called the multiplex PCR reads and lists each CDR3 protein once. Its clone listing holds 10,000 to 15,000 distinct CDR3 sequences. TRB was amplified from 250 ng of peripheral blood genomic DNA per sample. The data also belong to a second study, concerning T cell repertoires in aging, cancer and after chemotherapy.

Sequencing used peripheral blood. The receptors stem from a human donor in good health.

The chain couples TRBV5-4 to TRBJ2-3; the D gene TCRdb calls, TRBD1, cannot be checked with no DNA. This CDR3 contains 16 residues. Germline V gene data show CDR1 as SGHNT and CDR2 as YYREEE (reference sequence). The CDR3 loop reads CASSPAEGRGTDTQYF.

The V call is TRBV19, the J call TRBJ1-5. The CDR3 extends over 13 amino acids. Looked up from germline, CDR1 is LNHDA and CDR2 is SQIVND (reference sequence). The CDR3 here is CASSVGRPQPQHF.

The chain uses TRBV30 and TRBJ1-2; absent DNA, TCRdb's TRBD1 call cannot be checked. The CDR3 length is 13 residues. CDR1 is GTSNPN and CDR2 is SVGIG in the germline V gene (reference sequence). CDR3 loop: CAWKAPGTYGYTF.

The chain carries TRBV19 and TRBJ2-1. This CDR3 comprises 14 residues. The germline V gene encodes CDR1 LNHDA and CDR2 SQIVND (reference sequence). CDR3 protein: CASAFDGRTNEQFF.

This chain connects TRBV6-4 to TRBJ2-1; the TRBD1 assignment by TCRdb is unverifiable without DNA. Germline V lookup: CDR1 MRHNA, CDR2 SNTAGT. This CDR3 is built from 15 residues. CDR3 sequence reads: CASSVEGASYNEQFF.